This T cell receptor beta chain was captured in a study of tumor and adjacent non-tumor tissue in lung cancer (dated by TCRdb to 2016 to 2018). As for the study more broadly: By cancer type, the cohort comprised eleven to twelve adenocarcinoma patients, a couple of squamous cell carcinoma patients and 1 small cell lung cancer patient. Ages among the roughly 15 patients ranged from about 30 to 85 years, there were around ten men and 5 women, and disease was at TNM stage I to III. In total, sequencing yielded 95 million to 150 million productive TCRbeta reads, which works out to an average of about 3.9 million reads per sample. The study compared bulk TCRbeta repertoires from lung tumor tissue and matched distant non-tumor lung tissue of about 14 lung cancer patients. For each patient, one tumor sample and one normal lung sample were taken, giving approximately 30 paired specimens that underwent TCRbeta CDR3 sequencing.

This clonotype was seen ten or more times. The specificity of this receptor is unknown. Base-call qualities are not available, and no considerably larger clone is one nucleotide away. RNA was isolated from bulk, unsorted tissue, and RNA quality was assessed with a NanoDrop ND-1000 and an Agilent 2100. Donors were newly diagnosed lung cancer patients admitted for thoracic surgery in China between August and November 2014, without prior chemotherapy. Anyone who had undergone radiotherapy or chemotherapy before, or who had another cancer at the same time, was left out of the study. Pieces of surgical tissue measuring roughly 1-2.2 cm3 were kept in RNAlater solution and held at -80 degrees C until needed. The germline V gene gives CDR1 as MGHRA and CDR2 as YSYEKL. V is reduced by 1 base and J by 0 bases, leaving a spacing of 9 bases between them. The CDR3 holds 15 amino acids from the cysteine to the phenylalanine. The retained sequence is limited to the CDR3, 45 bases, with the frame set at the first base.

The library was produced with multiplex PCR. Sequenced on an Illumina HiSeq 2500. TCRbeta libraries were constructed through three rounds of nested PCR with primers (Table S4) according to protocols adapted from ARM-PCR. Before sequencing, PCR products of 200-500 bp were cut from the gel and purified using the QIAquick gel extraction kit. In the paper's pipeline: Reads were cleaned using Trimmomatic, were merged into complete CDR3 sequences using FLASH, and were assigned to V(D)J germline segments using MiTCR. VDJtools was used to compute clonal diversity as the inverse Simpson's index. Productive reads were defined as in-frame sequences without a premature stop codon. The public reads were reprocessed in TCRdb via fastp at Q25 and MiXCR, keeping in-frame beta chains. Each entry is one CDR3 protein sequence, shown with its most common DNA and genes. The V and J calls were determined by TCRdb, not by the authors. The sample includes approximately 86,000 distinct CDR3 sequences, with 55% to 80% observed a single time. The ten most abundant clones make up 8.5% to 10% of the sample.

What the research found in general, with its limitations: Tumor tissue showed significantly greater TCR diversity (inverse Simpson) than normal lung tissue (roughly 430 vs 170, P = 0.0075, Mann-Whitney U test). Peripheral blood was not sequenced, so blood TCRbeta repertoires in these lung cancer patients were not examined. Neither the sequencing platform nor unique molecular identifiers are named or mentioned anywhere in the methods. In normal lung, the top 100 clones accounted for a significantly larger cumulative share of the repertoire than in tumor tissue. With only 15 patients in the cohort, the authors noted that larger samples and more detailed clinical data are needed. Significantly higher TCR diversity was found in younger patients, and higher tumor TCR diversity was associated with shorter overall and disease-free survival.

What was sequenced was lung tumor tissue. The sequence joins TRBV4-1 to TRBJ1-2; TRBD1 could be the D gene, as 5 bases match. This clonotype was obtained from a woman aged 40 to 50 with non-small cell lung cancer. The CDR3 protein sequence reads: CASSQGDGPNYGYTF. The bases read TGCGCCAGCAGCCAAGGGGACGGTCCTAACTATGGCTACACCTTC.